The 21 T cell receptor beta chains below come from one sample, sequenced in a study of blood T cell repertoires in COVID-19. Data came from immunoSEQ multiplex PCR; TCRdb stores just in-frame clones and leaves some out. The data show 310,000 or so clones, about 90% seen once. Sample: peripheral blood. The receptors were gathered from a woman aged 25 to 45 who had recovered from COVID-19.

The V and J genes are TRBV3-1 (or the pseudogene TRBV3-2) and TRBJ2-3; 7 bases line up with TRBD2. This CDR3 comprises 16 residues. The V gene's germline CDR1 is LGHDT and CDR2 YNNKEL (reference sequence). V trimming: 1 base; J trimming: 3 bases; junction bases outside the gene matches: 7. The CDR3 coding sequence is TGTGCCAGCAGCCAAGGGGGCGGGAGATGGACAGATACGCAGTATTTT. Its protein is CASSQGGGRWTDTQYF.

This rearrangement joins TRBV9 to TRBJ2-2; 8 nucleotides line up with TRBD2. With V trimmed by 7 bases and J by 8 bases, 10 bases remained unmatched. This CDR3 has 14 amino acids. Germline lookup yields CDR1 SGDLS and CDR2 YYNGEE. CDR3 sequence reads: CASGITSGGGELFF. The CDR3 DNA reads TGTGCCAGCGGGATTACTAGCGGAGGAGGGGAGCTGTTTTTT.

The genes are TRBV27 and TRBJ2-1, with 10 bases identical to TRBD2. The CDR3 is made up of 15 amino acids. V lost 7 bases, J lost 6 bases, and 9 bases stayed unmatched. Germline values: CDR1 MNHEY, CDR2 SMNVEV (reference sequence). The CDR3 coding sequence is TGTGCCAGCAAATCCCTAGCGGGAGCCTCCAATGAGCAGTTCTTC. It encodes CASKSLAGASNEQFF.

The chain combines TRBV15 with TRBJ2-7, with 9 bases identical to TRBD1. V was clipped by 1 base and J by 4 bases; unmatched bases: 5. There are 15 residues in the CDR3. In germline, CDR1 is LNHNV, CDR2 YYDKDF (reference sequence). The CDR3 here is CATSRAGTGIYEQYF. CDR3 sequence (DNA): TGTGCCACCAGCAGAGCCGGGACAGGGATATACGAGCAGTACTTC. The whole variable domain, remainder taken from reference TRBV15 and TRBJ2-7, is DAMVIQNPRYQVTQFGKPVTLSCSQTLNHNVMYWYQQKSSQAPKLLFHYYDKDFNNEADTPDNFQSRRPNTSFCFLDIRSPGLGDTAMYLCATSRAGTGIYEQYFGPGTRLTVT.

This CDR3 is CASSEQVTYEQYF. As DNA, the CDR3 is TGTGCCAGCAGTGAACAGGTGACCTACGAGCAGTACTTC. V and J are TRBV12-3 or TRBV12-4 and TRBJ2-7, with a weak D call TRBD1 (5 bases). CDR3 size: 13 residues. The V gene lost 5 bases and the J gene lost 2 bases, with 10 bases spanning the gap.

V and J are TRBV27 and TRBJ2-1, with D uncertain. CDR3 length: 12 amino acids. V was cut by 2 bases and J by 7 bases, with 6 bases left in between. The germline CDR1 and CDR2 sequences are MNHEY and SMNVEV (reference sequence). CDR3 DNA: TGTGCCAGCAGTTTAGGCGGTAATGAGCAGTTCTTC. Protein product: CASSLGGNEQFF.

The chain links TRBV7-2 to TRBJ1-3, with 7 bases that match TRBD1. The germline V gene encodes CDR1 SGHTA and CDR2 FQGNSA. The CDR3 totals 14 residues. V lost 5 bases and J lost 4; bases outside the gene matches: 5. The CDR3 is CASSLGQKGNTIYF. In DNA, the CDR3 is TGTGCCAGCAGCCTGGGACAGAAGGGAAACACCATATATTTT.

V usage is TRBV18 and J usage is TRBJ2-1; TRBD2 agrees at 7 bases. V was clipped by 2 bases and J by 2 bases; unmatched bases: 9. This CDR3 comprises 17 residues. Per germline, CDR1 KGHSH and CDR2 LQKENI. CDR3: CASSPTLERGPYNEQFF. CDR3 bases: TGTGCCAGCTCACCAACTCTGGAGCGGGGTCCCTACAATGAGCAGTTCTTC. The entire variable domain, with the rest obtained from reference TRBV18 and TRBJ2-1, is as follows: NAGVMQNPRHLVRRRGQEARLRCSPMKGHSHVYWYRQLPEEGLKFMVYLQKENIIDESGMPKERFSAEFPKEGPSILRIQQVVRGDSAAYFCASSPTLERGPYNEQFFGPGTRLTVL.

The chain has TRBV9 and TRBJ1-5, with 7 bases that match TRBD1. V was clipped by 0 bases and J by 2 bases; unmatched bases: 5. From germline, CDR1 is SGDLS and CDR2 YYNGEE. The CDR3 covers 16 residues. The CDR3 loop is CASSVGDSFGNQPQHF. CDR3 bases: TGTGCCAGCAGCGTAGGGGACAGTTTCGGCAATCAGCCCCAGCATTTT.

The chain joins TRBV30 to TRBJ2-1; 7 positions agree with TRBD1. The CDR3 runs to 12 residues. V was clipped by 2 bases and J by 6 bases; unmatched bases: 1. The germline V gene has CDR1 GTSNPN and CDR2 SVGIG (reference sequence). The chain's CDR3 is CAWSPGGNEQFF. CDR3 sequence (DNA): TGTGCCTGGAGTCCAGGGGGCAATGAGCAGTTCTTC.

The V gene is TRBV5-1, the J gene TRBJ2-7; 8 nucleotides match TRBD2. The J segment lost 2 bases and the V segment lost 4 bases, leaving 14 bases of the junction unmatched. The CDR3 is made up of 17 amino acids. Germline CDR1 reads SGHRS; CDR2 reads YFSETQ. Here the CDR3 reads CASSRTLRTSSPYEQYF. CDR3 DNA: TGCGCCAGCAGCAGAACCCTCAGGACTAGCTCACCCTACGAGCAGTACTTC.

This clone was recorded once. The rearrangement uses TRBV6-5 and TRBJ1-2; possible D gene TRBD1, 6 bases. Trimming left V 7 bases short and J 2 bases short, with 17 bases between. This CDR3 has 15 amino acids. From germline, CDR1 is MNHEY and CDR2 SVGAGI. CDR3 loop: CASTRSVGANYGYTF. CDR3 sequence (DNA): TGTGCCAGCACAAGGTCCGTGGGGGCAAACTATGGCTACACCTTC.

CDR3 in DNA: TGTGCCAGCTCACCAGCCCAGGGGGGCGGCTACACCTTC. Residues: CASSPAQGGGYTF. This sequence joins TRBV18 and TRBJ1-2; 7 bases align to TRBD1. Germline CDR1 is KGHSH and CDR2 is LQKENI. The junction had 5 bases not matched to a gene; V was cut back by 2 bases and J by 8 bases. The CDR3 consists of 13 residues.

The rearrangement joins TRBV4-3 to TRBJ2-5; 9 bases match TRBD2. Germline assignment: CDR1 LGHNA and CDR2 YSLEER. This CDR3 region has 15 residues. Trimming at V came to 0 bases and at J to 5 bases, leaving 4 bases not matched to a gene. CDR3 protein: CASSQEDSGRETQYF. The CDR3 DNA sequence: TGCGCCAGCAGCCAAGAGGACAGCGGGAGGGAGACCCAGTACTTC.

This clone was recorded many times. This rearrangement joins TRBV2 to TRBJ2-7; 7 bases match TRBD2. Germline lookup yields CDR1 SNHLY and CDR2 FYNNEI. There are 13 residues in the CDR3. After removal of 4 bases from V and 4 bases from J, the junction contained 4 bases not matched to a gene. The CDR3, as DNA: TGTGCCAGCAGTGTGGGAGGGCTTTACGAGCAGTACTTC. Protein product: CASSVGGLYEQYF.

As concerns this clone: Sequence at one end of the junction differs from germline and may be a read error. V gene TRBV7-7 combines with J gene TRBJ2-1, with 9 bases fitting TRBD2. Germline lookup yields CDR1 SSHAT and CDR2 FNYEAQ (reference sequence). The CDR3 contains 15 residues. CDR3 region: CASSHAGGPANEQFF. DNA for the CDR3: TGTGCTAGCAGCCACGCGGGGGGGCCGGCCAATGAGCAGTTCTTC. Supplemented by reference TRBV7-7 and TRBJ2-1, the full variable domain reads GAGVSQSPRYKVTKRGQDVTLRCDPISSHATLYWYQQALGQGPEFLTYFNYEAQPDKSGLPSDRFSAERPEGSISTLTIQRTEQRDSAMYRCASSHAGGPANEQFFGPGTRLTVL.

CDR3 amino acids: CASSRTGGNGELFF. The CDR3 coding sequence is TGCGCCAGCAGCCGGACAGGGGGCAACGGGGAGCTGTTTTTT. This chain joins TRBV5-1 and TRBJ2-2; 11 bases line up with TRBD1. The CDR3 covers 14 residues. Germline values: CDR1 SGHRS, CDR2 YFSETQ. Trimming took 4 bases from V and 7 from J; bases not matched to a gene: 3.

This clone came up a few times. The chain couples TRBV7-9 to TRBJ2-7; D is possibly TRBD2 (5 bases). Trimming pared 2 bases from V and 5 bases from J, leaving 10 bases between. The V gene's germline CDR1 is SEHNR and CDR2 FQNEAQ (reference sequence). The CDR3 covers 13 residues. This CDR3 reads CASSLTGVNEQYF. As DNA, the CDR3 is TGTGCCAGCAGCTTAACCGGGGTAAACGAGCAGTACTTC.

With respect to this clone: This same CDR3 is encoded by further DNA sequences in the sample. The rearrangement uses TRBV5-1 and TRBJ2-2; tentative D call: TRBD2 (5 bases). There are 13 residues in the CDR3. V was shortened by 4 bases and J by 5 bases, with 9 bases between the two germline ends. The germline V gene encodes CDR1 SGHRS and CDR2 YFSETQ. Here the CDR3 reads CASSPSGTGELFF. DNA for the CDR3: TGCGCCAGCAGCCCATCGGGGACCGGGGAGCTGTTTTTT.

The rearrangement links TRBV2 to TRBJ2-4, with D perhaps TRBD1 (5 bases). CDR3 length: 14 residues. Trimming took off 7 bases at V and 1 base at J, with 11 bases between the two ends. Germline CDR1 is SNHLY and CDR2 is FYNNEI. CDR3 sequence reads: CASKIGAAKNIQYF. In DNA form, the CDR3 reads TGTGCCAGCAAGATAGGGGCGGCCAAAAACATTCAGTACTTC.

This sequence joins TRBV18 and TRBJ2-7; tentative D call: TRBD2 (6 bases). The CDR3 is 15 amino acids. Trimming removed 6 bases from V and 2 bases from J, with 17 bases in between. Germline CDR1 reads KGHSH; CDR2 reads LQKENI. The CDR3 DNA follows: TGTGCCAGCTCGCCTACCGACGGGGAGGCCTACGAGCAGTACTTC. Amino acid sequence: CASSPTDGEAYEQYF.